This TCR beta chain emerged from a study of T-cell reconstitution after alpha-beta-depleted transplantation in children. Researchers prepared the TCRbeta library using unique molecular identifiers, the study reports. TCRdb itself ran the PCR reads through MiXCR, one entry per CDR3 protein. Among 200,000 to 250,000 distinct CDR3 sequences, 8.2% were seen once, and the ten largest hold less than 8%. Study-level results: Approximately two months post-transplant, alpha-beta T cells reportedly originated from several hundred expanded graft clones. Surviving recipient T cells and intrathymic progenitors accounted for some patients' high TCRbeta diversity at day 60. T-cell counts and diversity at one year following transplant were attributed mainly to newly produced T cells.

About this clonotype itself: Antigen: not known.

The source of this sequence is a male patient aged 5 to 17 who had a stem cell transplant for acute lymphoblastic leukemia, so the T cells may come from the graft donor. The sequencing here drew on PBMCs, mostly from graft donor cells, taken 180 days after TCRalphabeta/CD19-depleted stem cell transplant.

The CDR3 loop reads CASSRGTGGAFF. The CDR3 coding sequence is TGCGCCAGCAGCCGGGGGACAGGGGGAGCTTTCTTT. V usage is TRBV4-1 and J usage is TRBJ1-1, with 11 bases identical to TRBD1. J lost 10 bases, V lost 4 bases, and 2 bases had no gene match. This CDR3 spans 12 amino acids. Germline loops: CDR1 MGHRA, CDR2 YSYEKL.